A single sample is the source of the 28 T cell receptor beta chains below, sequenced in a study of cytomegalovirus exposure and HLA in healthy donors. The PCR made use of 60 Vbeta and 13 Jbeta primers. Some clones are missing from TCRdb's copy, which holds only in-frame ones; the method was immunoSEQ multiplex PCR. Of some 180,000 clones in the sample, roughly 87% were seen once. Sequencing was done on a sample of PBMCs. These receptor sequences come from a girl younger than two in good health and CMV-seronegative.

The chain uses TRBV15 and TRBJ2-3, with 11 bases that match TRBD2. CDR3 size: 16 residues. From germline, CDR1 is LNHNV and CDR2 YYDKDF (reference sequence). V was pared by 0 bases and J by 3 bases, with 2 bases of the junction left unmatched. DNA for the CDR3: TGTGCCACCAGCAGAGATACTAGCGGGGGAACAGATACGCAGTATTTT. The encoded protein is CATSRDTSGGTDTQYF.

CDR3 region: CASSKWALPLHF. CDR3 in DNA: TGTGCCAGCAGCAAATGGGCCCTCCCCCTCCACTTT. V usage is TRBV21-1 and J usage is TRBJ1-6; the table's D call of TRBD1 was not tested on the DNA. TRBV21-1 is a known pseudogene. This CDR3 contains 12 residues.

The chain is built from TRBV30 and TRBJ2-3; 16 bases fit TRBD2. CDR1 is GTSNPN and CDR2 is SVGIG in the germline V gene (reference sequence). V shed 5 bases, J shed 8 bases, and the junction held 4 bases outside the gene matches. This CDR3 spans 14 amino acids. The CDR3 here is CAWGTSGGATTQYF. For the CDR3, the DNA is TGTGCCTGGGGGACTAGCGGGGGGGCAACTACGCAGTATTTT.

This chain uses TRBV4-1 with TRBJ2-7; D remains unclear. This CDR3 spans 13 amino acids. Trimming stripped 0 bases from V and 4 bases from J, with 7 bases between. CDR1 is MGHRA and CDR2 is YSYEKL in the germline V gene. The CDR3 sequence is CASSQDPVYEQYF. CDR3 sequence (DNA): TGCGCCAGCAGCCAAGATCCCGTATACGAGCAGTACTTC.

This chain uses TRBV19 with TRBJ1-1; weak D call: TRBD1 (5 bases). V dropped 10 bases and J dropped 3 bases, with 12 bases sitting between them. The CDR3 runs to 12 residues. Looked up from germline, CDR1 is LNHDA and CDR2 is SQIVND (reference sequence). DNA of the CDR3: TGTGCCACCGCAGCGGGGGACACTGAAGCTTTCTTT. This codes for CATAAGDTEAFF. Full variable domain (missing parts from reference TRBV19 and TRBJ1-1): DGGITQSPKYLFRKEGQNVTLSCEQNLNHDAMYWYRQDPGQGLRLIYYSQIVNDFQKGDIAEGYSVSREKKESFPLTVTSAQKNPTAFYLCATAAGDTEAFFGQGTRLTVV.

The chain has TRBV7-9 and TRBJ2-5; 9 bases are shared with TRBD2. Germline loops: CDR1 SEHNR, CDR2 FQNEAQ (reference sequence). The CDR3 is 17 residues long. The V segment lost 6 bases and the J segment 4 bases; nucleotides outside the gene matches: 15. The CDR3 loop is CASRLPAWREGPETQYF. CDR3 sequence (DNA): TGTGCCAGCAGATTACCTGCGTGGCGGGAGGGGCCAGAGACCCAGTACTTC. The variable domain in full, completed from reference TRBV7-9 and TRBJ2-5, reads DTGVSQNPRHKITKRGQNVTFRCDPISEHNRLYWYRQTLGQGPEFLTYFQNEAQLEKSRLLSDRFSAERPKGSFSTLEIQRTEQGDSAMYLCASRLPAWREGPETQYFGPGTRLLVL.

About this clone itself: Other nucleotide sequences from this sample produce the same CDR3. In nucleotides, the CDR3 is TGCAGCGTTGTAGGCAGGATGAACACTGAAGCTTTCTTT. Its protein product is CSVVGRMNTEAFF. The chain couples TRBV29-1 to TRBJ1-1; D is undetermined. The germline gives CDR1 SQVTM, CDR2 ANQGSEA. Trimming cost V 4 bases and J 0 bases, with 9 bases left between them. The CDR3 length is 13 residues.

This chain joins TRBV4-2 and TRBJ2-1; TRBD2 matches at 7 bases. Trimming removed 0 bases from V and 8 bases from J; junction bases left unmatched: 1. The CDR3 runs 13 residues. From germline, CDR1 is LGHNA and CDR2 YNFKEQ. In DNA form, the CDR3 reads TGTGCCAGCAGCCAAGAGGGACTACATGAGCAGTTCTTC. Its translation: CASSQEGLHEQFF.

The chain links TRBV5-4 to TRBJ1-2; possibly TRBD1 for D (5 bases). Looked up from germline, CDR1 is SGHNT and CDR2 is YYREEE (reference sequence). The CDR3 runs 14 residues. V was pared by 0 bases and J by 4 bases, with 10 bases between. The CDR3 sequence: CASSLAQVAYGYTF. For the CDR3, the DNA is TGTGCCAGCAGCTTGGCACAGGTGGCCTATGGCTACACCTTC.

The CDR3 protein is CASSFDPVDQPQHF. As DNA, the CDR3 is TGTGCCAGCAGCTTTGATCCGGTGGATCAGCCCCAGCATTTT. This sequence joins TRBV7-8 and TRBJ1-5; D is unresolved. The length of the CDR3 is 14 residues. CDR1 SGHVS and CDR2 FQNEAQ come from the germline V gene. Trimming took off 3 bases at V and 5 bases at J, with 11 bases between the two ends.

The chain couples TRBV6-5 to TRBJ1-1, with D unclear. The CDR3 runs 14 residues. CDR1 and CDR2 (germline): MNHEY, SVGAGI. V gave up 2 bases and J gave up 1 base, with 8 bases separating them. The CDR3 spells CASSYTNKNTEAFF. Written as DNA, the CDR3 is TGTGCCAGCAGTTACACCAACAAGAACACTGAAGCTTTCTTT.

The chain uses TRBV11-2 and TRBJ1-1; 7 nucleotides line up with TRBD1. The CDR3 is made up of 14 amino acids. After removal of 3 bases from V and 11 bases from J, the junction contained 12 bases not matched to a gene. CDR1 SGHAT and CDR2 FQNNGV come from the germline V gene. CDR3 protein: CASSFGHTGARAFF. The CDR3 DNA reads TGTGCCAGCAGCTTTGGGCATACAGGGGCGAGGGCTTTCTTT.

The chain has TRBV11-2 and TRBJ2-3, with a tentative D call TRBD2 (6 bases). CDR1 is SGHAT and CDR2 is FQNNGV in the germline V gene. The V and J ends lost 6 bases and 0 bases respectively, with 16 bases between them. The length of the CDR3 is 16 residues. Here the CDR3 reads CASRPSIAASTDTQYF. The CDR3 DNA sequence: TGTGCCAGCAGACCCTCGATAGCGGCTAGCACAGATACGCAGTATTTT. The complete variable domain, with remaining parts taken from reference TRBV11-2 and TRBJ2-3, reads EAGVAQSPRYKIIEKRQSVAFWCNPISGHATLYWYQQILGQGPKLLIQFQNNGVVDDSQLPKDRFSAERLKGVDSTLKIQPAKLEDSAVYLCASRPSIAASTDTQYFGPGTRLTVL.

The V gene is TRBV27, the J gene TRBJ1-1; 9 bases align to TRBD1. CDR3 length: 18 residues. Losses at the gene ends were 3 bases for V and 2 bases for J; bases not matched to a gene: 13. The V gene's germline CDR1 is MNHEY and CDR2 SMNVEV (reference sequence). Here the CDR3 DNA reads TGTGCCAGCAGTTTTTGGACAGGGGTTGGAATCGGCAACACTGAAGCTTTCTTT. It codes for CASSFWTGVGIGNTEAFF.

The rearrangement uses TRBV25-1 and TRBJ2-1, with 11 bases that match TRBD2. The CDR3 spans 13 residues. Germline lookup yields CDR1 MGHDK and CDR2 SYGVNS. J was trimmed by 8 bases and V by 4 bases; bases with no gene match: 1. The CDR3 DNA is TGTGCCAGCAGTGTACTAGCGGGGGATGAGCAGTTCTTC. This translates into CASSVLAGDEQFF.

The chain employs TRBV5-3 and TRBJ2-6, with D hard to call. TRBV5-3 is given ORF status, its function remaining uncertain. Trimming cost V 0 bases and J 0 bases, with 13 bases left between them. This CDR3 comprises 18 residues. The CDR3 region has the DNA TGTGCCAGAAGCTTGGCACTCCGACGGGTCTCTGGGGCCAACGTCCTGACTTTC. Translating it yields CARSLALRRVSGANVLTF.

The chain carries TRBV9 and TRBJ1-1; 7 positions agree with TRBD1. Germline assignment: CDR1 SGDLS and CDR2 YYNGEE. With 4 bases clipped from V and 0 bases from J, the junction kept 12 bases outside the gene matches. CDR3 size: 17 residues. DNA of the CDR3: TGTGCCAGCAGCACCTACGACAGGGTAGGGATGAACACTGAAGCTTTCTTT. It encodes CASSTYDRVGMNTEAFF.

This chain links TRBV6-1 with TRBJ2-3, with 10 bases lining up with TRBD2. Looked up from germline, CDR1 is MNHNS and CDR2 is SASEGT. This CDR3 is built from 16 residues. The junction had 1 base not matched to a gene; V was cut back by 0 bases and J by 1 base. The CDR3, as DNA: TGTGCCAGCAGTGAAGCCGGACTAGCGGGCACAGATACGCAGTATTTT. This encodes CASSEAGLAGTDTQYF.

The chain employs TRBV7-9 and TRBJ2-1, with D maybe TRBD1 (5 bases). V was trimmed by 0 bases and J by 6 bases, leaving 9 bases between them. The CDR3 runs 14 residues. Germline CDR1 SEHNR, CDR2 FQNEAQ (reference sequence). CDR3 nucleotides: TGTGCCAGCAGCTTAGCACACAGGTCCAATGAGCAGTTCTTC. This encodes CASSLAHRSNEQFF.

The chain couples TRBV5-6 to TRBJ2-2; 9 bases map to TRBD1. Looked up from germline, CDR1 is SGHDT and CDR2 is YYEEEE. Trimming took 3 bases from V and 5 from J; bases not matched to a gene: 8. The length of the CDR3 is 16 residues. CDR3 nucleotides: TGTGCCAGCAGCTGGGGACAGGGAATGTGGACCGGGGAGCTGTTTTTT. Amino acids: CASSWGQGMWTGELFF.

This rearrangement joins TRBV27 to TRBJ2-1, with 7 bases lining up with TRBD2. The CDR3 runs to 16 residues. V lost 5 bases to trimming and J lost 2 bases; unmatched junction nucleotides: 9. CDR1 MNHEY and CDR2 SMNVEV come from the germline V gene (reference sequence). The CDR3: CASSRTTSQTYNEQFF. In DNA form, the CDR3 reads TGTGCCAGCAGTCGCACGACTAGCCAAACCTACAATGAGCAGTTCTTC.

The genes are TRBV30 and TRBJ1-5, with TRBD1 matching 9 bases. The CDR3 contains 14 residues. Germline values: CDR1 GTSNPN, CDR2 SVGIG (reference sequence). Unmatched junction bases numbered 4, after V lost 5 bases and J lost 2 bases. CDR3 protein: CAWAQGAGNQPQHF. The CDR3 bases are TGTGCCTGGGCACAGGGGGCTGGCAATCAGCCCCAGCATTTT.

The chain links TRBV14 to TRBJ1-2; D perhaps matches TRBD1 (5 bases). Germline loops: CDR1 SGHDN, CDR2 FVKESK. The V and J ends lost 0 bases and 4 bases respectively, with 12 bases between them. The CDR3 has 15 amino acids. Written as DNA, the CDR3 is TGTGCCAGCAGCCAAGAGGGTTCAGGGTTCTATGGCTACACCTTC. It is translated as CASSQEGSGFYGYTF.

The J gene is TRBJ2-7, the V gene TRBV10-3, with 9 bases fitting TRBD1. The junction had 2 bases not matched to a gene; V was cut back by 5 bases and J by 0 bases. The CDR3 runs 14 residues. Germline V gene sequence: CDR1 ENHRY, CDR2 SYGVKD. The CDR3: CAISLQGASYEQYF. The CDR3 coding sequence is TGTGCCATCAGTCTACAGGGGGCCTCCTACGAGCAGTACTTC.

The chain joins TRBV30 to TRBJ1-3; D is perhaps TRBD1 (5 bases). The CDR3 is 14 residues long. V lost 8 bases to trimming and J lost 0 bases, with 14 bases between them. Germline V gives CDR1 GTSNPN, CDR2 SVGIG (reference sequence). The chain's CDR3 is CARQSPSSGNTIYF. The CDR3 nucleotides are TGTGCCAGACAGAGTCCTTCCTCTGGAAACACCATATATTTT.

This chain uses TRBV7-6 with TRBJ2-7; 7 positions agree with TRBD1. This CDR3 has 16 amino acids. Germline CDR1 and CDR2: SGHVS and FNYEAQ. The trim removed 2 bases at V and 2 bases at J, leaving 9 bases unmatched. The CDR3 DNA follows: TGTGCCAGCAGCTTAATCCGGGACAGCCGGACCTACGAGCAGTACTTC. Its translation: CASSLIRDSRTYEQYF.

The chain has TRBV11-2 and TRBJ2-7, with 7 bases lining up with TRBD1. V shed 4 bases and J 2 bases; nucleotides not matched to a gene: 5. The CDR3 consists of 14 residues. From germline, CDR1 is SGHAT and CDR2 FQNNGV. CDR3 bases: TGTGCCAGCAGCTCCCGGGACAGAGCCTACGAGCAGTACTTC. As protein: CASSSRDRAYEQYF.

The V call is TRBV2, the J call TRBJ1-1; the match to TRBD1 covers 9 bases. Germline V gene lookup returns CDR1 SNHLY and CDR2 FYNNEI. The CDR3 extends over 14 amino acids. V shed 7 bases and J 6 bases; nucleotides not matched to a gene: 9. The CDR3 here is CASIKDRGFAEAFF. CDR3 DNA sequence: TGTGCCAGCATTAAGGACAGGGGCTTCGCTGAAGCTTTCTTT.